The 20 T cell receptor beta chains listed next were all sequenced from one sample in a study of T cell responses to AZD1222 COVID-19 vaccine. Profiling relied on immunoSEQ multiplex PCR, and the TCRdb table lists in-frame clones only, not all of them. The sample includes some 130,000 clones, 80% to 90% seen only once; the top ten take more than 7.5%. The material sequenced was peripheral blood, taken on day 0 of AZD1222 vaccination. These receptors were obtained from an adult in good health.

The chain employs TRBV9 and TRBJ1-2; possibly TRBD1 for D (6 bases). The CDR3 consists of 14 residues. CDR1 is SGDLS and CDR2 is YYNGEE in the germline V gene. Trimming took 4 bases from V and 3 from J, leaving 13 bases between them. The CDR3 nucleotides are TGTGCCAGCAGCCCAGGGGTTGGGGACTATGGCTACACCTTC. Protein sequence: CASSPGVGDYGYTF. The complete variable domain, with remaining parts taken from reference TRBV9 and TRBJ1-2, reads DSGVTQTPKHLITATGQRVTLRCSPRSGDLSVYWYQQSLDQGLQFLIQYYNGEERAKGNILERFSAQQFPDLHSELNLSSLELGDSALYFCASSPGVGDYGYTFGSGTRLTVV.

This chain uses TRBV10-1 with TRBJ2-2; 8 bases are shared with TRBD1. Trimming took 3 bases from V and 4 from J; bases not matched to a gene: 4. The CDR3 has 15 amino acids. The germline V gene encodes CDR1 WNHNN and CDR2 SYGVQD (reference sequence). CDR3 sequence (DNA): TGCGCCAGCAGTGACCCCAGGGGGCGCACCGGGGAGCTGTTTTTT. It is translated as CASSDPRGRTGELFF.

The chain uses TRBV15 and TRBJ2-1; 10 bases match TRBD2. Germline V gene data show CDR1 as LNHNV and CDR2 as YYDKDF (reference sequence). This CDR3 is built from 18 residues. J was trimmed by 4 bases and V by 3 bases; bases with no gene match: 12. CDR3 region: CATSSHLGTSEQYNEQFF. The CDR3 bases are TGTGCCACCAGCAGCCACCTCGGGACTAGCGAACAATACAATGAGCAGTTCTTC.

This rearrangement joins TRBV30 to TRBJ2-1; no reliable D call. This CDR3 is 10 amino acids long. V was shortened by 5 bases and J by 7 bases, with 6 bases between the two germline ends. The germline CDR1 and CDR2 sequences are GTSNPN and SVGIG (reference sequence). This CDR3 reads CAWGPNEQFF. As DNA, the CDR3 is TGTGCCTGGGGACCAAATGAGCAGTTCTTC. The full variable domain, with the rest looked up from reference TRBV30 and TRBJ2-1, is SQTIHQWPATLVQPVGSPLSLECTVEGTSNPNLYWYRQAAGRGLQLLFYSVGIGQISSEVPQNLSASRPQDRQFILSSKKLLLSDSGFYLCAWGPNEQFFGPGTRLTVL.

This sequence joins TRBV6-5 and TRBJ1-1; D possibly corresponds to TRBD1 (5 bases). CDR1 and CDR2 from the germline V gene are MNHEY and SVGAGI. The CDR3 loop spans 13 amino acids. The V and J ends lost 2 bases and 5 bases respectively, with 9 bases between them. The CDR3 nucleotides are TGTGCCAGCAGTTACACCCGGGGGACTGAAGCTTTCTTT. It yields the protein CASSYTRGTEAFF.

The chain carries TRBV3-1 (or the pseudogene TRBV3-2) and TRBJ2-1, with D uncertain. CDR1 is LGHDT, CDR2 YNNKEL, per germline (reference sequence). The V end lost 3 bases, the J end lost 13 bases, and 10 bases lay between the germline ends. The CDR3 loop spans 11 amino acids. CDR3 in amino acids: CASSQSPFQFF. The CDR3 coding sequence is TGTGCCAGCAGCCAGAGCCCGTTCCAGTTCTTC.

The CDR3 DNA follows: TGCGCCAGCAGCCAACCACCGGACAGCTACGAGCAGTACTTC. It yields the protein CASSQPPDSYEQYF. V gene TRBV4-1 combines with J gene TRBJ2-7, with D perhaps matching TRBD1 (6 bases). V was shortened by 2 bases and J by 3 bases, with 11 bases between the two germline ends. The CDR3 spans 14 residues. Germline loops: CDR1 MGHRA, CDR2 YSYEKL.

V usage is TRBV30 and J usage is TRBJ2-2; 10 nucleotides agree with TRBD2. The V gene's germline CDR1 is GTSNPN and CDR2 SVGIG (reference sequence). V dropped 2 bases and J dropped 7; count of bases not matched to a gene: 10. The length of the CDR3 is 16 residues. CDR3 sequence reads: CAWSPIKLAGIGELFF. CDR3 in DNA: TGTGCCTGGAGTCCAATTAAACTAGCGGGAATCGGGGAGCTGTTTTTT.

The V call is TRBV15, the J call TRBJ2-5; D possibly corresponds to TRBD2 (5 bases). The germline V and J ends were trimmed by 8 bases and 2 bases, with 12 bases remaining between them. The CDR3 loop spans 13 amino acids. Germline lookup yields CDR1 LNHNV and CDR2 YYDKDF (reference sequence). Here the CDR3 reads CATSRRGQETQYF. In DNA form, the CDR3 reads TGTGCCACCTCTCGACGCGGGCAAGAGACCCAGTACTTC.

The J gene is TRBJ2-3, the V gene TRBV9; 12 nucleotides match TRBD2. Trimming removed 10 bases from V and 0 bases from J; junction bases left unmatched: 15. CDR3 size: 18 residues. The germline CDR1 and CDR2 sequences are SGDLS and YYNGEE. The CDR3 region has the DNA TGTGCCTTCCGACTAGCGGGAGCTATCCTAACTAGCACAGATACGCAGTATTTT. This codes for CAFRLAGAILTSTDTQYF.

The V and J genes are TRBV3-1 (or the pseudogene TRBV3-2) and TRBJ1-1; TRBD1 agrees at 8 bases. The CDR3 is made up of 14 amino acids. Trimming removed 4 bases from V and 6 bases from J; junction bases left unmatched: 7. Germline CDR1 LGHDT, CDR2 YNNKEL (reference sequence). CDR3 sequence (DNA): TGTGCCAGCAGCCGTCGGCAGGGGGCGCCTGAAGCTTTCTTT. This translates into CASSRRQGAPEAFF.

V and J are TRBV27 and TRBJ1-6; possibly TRBD1 for D (5 bases). V lost 5 bases and J lost 0, with 17 bases in between. Germline V CDR1 and CDR2: MNHEY, SMNVEV (reference sequence). The CDR3 totals 18 residues. CDR3 protein: CASSLPGGESSYNSPLHF. The CDR3 nucleotides are TGTGCCAGCAGTCTTCCGGGGGGGGAGAGCTCCTATAATTCACCCCTCCACTTT.

The V call is TRBV13, the J call TRBJ2-5; D is unclear. Per the germline V gene, CDR1 is PRHDT and CDR2 is FYEKMQ (reference sequence). Trimming pared 1 base from V and 5 bases from J, leaving 8 bases between. The length of the CDR3 is 13 residues. The CDR3 is CASSLEGWETQYF. The CDR3 DNA reads TGTGCCAGCAGCTTAGAGGGATGGGAGACCCAGTACTTC.

This chain uses TRBV5-6 with TRBJ1-2; tentatively, D is TRBD1 (5 bases). The V gene lost 1 base and the J gene lost 0 bases, with 10 bases spanning the gap. The germline gives CDR1 SGHDT, CDR2 YYEEEE. The CDR3 has 15 residues. CDR3 sequence reads: CASSLPGRANYGYTF. CDR3 nucleotide sequence: TGTGCCAGCAGCTTGCCAGGGAGAGCTAACTATGGCTACACCTTC.

The chain carries TRBV29-1 and TRBJ2-2; D perhaps matches TRBD1 (5 bases). The CDR3 has 15 amino acids. Germline CDR1 reads SQVTM; CDR2 reads ANQGSEA. V lost 4 bases to trimming and J lost 1 base, with 13 bases between them. The CDR3 sequence is CSVVLDMMNTGELFF. In nucleotides, the CDR3 is TGCAGCGTTGTTTTGGACATGATGAACACCGGGGAGCTGTTTTTT.

Details on this clone: Other DNA sequences in the sample encode the same CDR3. This chain connects TRBV30 to TRBJ1-5; no reliable D call. The CDR3 runs to 13 residues. CDR1 and CDR2 (germline): GTSNPN, SVGIG (reference sequence). Trimming shortened V by 2 bases and J by 2 bases, and 7 bases separated the two germline ends. The CDR3 spells CAWSPQGNQPQHF. For the CDR3, the DNA is TGTGCCTGGAGTCCCCAGGGCAATCAGCCCCAGCATTTT.

The chain recombines TRBV4-2 with TRBJ2-7; D may match TRBD1 or TRBD2 (6 bases each). The CDR3 loop spans 14 amino acids. V gave up 4 bases and J gave up 7 bases, with 17 bases separating them. From germline, CDR1 is LGHNA and CDR2 YNFKEQ. CDR3 in amino acids: CASSPGGPVEEQYF. CDR3 nucleotide sequence: TGTGCCAGCAGCCCCGGGGGCCCAGTGGAAGAGCAGTACTTC.

The chain links TRBV29-1 to TRBJ2-3; TRBD1 matches 10 bases. CDR3 length: 12 residues. Per germline, CDR1 SQVTM and CDR2 ANQGSEA. After removal of 7 bases from V and 5 bases from J, the junction contained 3 bases not matched to a gene. CDR3 nucleotides: TGCAGCGCCGGGACAGGGGAAGATACGCAGTATTTT. Its protein is CSAGTGEDTQYF.

This clone was seen only a few times. The chain links TRBV3-1 (or the pseudogene TRBV3-2) to TRBJ1-2; 8 nucleotides match TRBD1. Per germline, CDR1 LGHDT and CDR2 YNNKEL (reference sequence). Losses at the gene ends were 4 bases for V and 8 bases for J; bases not matched to a gene: 0. CDR3 length: 11 residues. The CDR3 loop is CASSRTGGYTF. The CDR3 bases are TGTGCCAGCAGCCGGACAGGGGGCTACACCTTC.

The V call is TRBV7-9, the J call TRBJ1-2, with D maybe TRBD1 (6 bases). The CDR3 runs 12 residues. Germline-derived CDR1 and CDR2 are SEHNR and FQNEAQ (reference sequence). V was shortened by 11 bases and J by 3 bases, with 13 bases between the two germline ends. CDR3 amino acids: CAWGNRDYGYTF. In nucleotides, the CDR3 is TGTGCCTGGGGGAACAGGGACTATGGCTACACCTTC.